This TCR beta chain was sequenced for a study of read filtering for tumor transcriptome and immune sequencing (dated by TCRdb to the early 2020s). As for the study more broadly: The cohort consisted of roughly 16 male and some 13 female patients, with a mean age of about 66 years and an age range of roughly 47 to 90. Under revised international staging, eight or nine patients fell into R-ISS I, approximately 15 into R-ISS II and roughly 7 into R-ISS III. Whole-transcriptome libraries were prepared with the TruSeq RNA Access Library Prep Kit after DNase treatment. Per sample, about 4.05 to 11 million TCR-region mapped reads were obtained with IR-seq, compared with only 85 to 1273 with RNA-seq. Using the same bone marrow samples, the study ran both targeted immune repertoire sequencing and bulk whole-transcriptome sequencing and then compared the TCR repertoires from each method. One main goal was a read-filtering strategy for immune repertoire data, in particular deciding whether clonotypes backed by only one read should be removed.

Bone marrow was sampled from every patient at the time of active disease. Ficoll-Hypaque density gradient centrifugation was used to isolate the bone marrow mononuclear cells. Myeloma plasma cells were removed and CD138-negative cells were collected by negative selection after labeling with CD138 magnetic microbeads on a MACS separator. Flow cytometry on an Attune NxT with CD138 antibodies was used to check the purity of the isolated cells. Total RNA was extracted using TRIzol reagent and was quantified on a NanoDrop spectrophotometer. For each patient, the CD138-negative bone marrow sample underwent paired RNA-seq and IR-seq. TCR libraries were built from about 370 ng RNA with the Immunoverse kit, using molecular barcoded adaptors covering alpha/delta and beta/gamma chains. The same RNA used for transcriptome sequencing was used for TCR library preparation. TCR libraries were sequenced on an Illumina HiSeq 4000 with 2 x 150 cycles. From the authors' description of their analysis: With MiXCR, TCR reads were aligned to human V, D, J and C references and assembled into CDR3 clonotypes, with quality filtering and error correction included. Clonotype counts and gene usage diversity were analyzed with the tcR package in R. For inspection of raw mapping reads, RNA-seq reads were mapped by STAR aligner version 2.5.3a onto GRCh37 of the human genome. IR-seq fastq files were randomly downsampled with Seqtk 1.3 to test the effect of sequencing depth on detected clonotypes. TCRdb reprocessed the public reads (quality trimming at Q25 with fastp, clone calling with MiXCR) and kept in-frame beta chains. Under each unique CDR3 protein, matching rows form one entry showing the most common genes and DNA. What appears here as the V and J calls and clone size reflects TCRdb's work, not the paper's. The sample table records some 41,000 distinct CDR3 sequences; around 15% of these occur just once. About 40% of the sample comes from the top ten.

CDR1 and CDR2, looked up from the germline V gene, are SQVTM and ANQGSEA. The V and J ends are trimmed by 0 bases and 5 bases, leaving 18 bases between them. The CDR3 spans 16 residues, from the cysteine through the phenylalanine. The only DNA kept is the CDR3, 48 bases in frame from the first base. This clonotype was counted at least ten times. The antigen it binds to is not known. Qualities for individual bases were not recorded, and no much larger clone is one base off. Study-wide findings and limitations: When single-read clonotypes were removed, the proportions of shared clonotypes in IR-seq and RNA-seq correlated more strongly. Compared with RNA-seq, IR-seq captured clonotypes at much greater depth and more reliably, and a smaller IR-seq throughput was enough to identify most of the shared clonotypes. The sorted CD138-negative fraction was a mixed bone marrow immune population, not purified T cells. Single-read clonotypes made up around 82% of clonotypes but only around 4% of total reads in IR-seq, compared with around 71% of clonotypes and around 45% of reads in RNA-seq.

This TCR came from a donor at least 40 years old with multiple myeloma. In this chain, TRBV29-1 is recombined with TRBJ2-3; no D gene call is confident. Material: a population of CD138-negative cells sorted from bone marrow. In light of the paper, this sample's cell subset or site label describes: bone marrow mononuclear cells depleted of CD138+ plasma/myeloma cells by negative magnetic selection. The CDR3 region has the sequence CSVEDRMAVQGDTQYF. Read as DNA, the sequence is TGCAGCGTTGAAGATCGAATGGCAGTCCAAGGAGATACGCAGTATTTT.